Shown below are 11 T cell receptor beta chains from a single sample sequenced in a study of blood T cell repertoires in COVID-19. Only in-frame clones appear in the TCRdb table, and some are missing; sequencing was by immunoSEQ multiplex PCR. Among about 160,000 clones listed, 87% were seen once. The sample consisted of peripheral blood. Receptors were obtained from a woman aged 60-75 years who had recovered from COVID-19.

In DNA form, the CDR3 reads TGTGCCAGCAGCTTGGGACAGCAACAAGAGACCCAGTACTTC. Protein: CASSLGQQQETQYF. This chain links TRBV5-4 with TRBJ2-5, with a weak D call TRBD1 (5 bases). The CDR3 is made up of 14 amino acids. V shed 0 bases and J shed 2 bases, with 8 bases lying between them. Germline loops: CDR1 SGHNT, CDR2 YYREEE (reference sequence).

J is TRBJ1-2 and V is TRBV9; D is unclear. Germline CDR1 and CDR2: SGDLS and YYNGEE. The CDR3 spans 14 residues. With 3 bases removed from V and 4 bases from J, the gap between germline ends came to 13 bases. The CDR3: CASSGRELGYGYTF. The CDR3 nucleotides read TGTGCCAGCAGCGGTCGGGAGCTGGGCTATGGCTACACCTTC. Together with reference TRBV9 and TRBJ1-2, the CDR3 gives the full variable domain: DSGVTQTPKHLITATGQRVTLRCSPRSGDLSVYWYQQSLDQGLQFLIQYYNGEERAKGNILERFSAQQFPDLHSELNLSSLELGDSALYFCASSGRELGYGYTFGSGTRLTVV.

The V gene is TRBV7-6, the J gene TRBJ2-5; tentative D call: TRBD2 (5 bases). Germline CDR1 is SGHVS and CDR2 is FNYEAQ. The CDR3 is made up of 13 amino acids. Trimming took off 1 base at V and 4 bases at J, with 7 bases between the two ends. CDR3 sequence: CASSLGGGETQYF. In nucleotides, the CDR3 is TGTGCCAGCAGCTTAGGAGGAGGAGAGACCCAGTACTTC.

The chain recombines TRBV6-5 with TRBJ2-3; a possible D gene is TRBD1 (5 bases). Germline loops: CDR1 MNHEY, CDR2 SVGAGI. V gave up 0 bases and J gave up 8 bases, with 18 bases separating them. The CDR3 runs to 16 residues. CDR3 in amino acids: CASSYSGVGALGTQYF. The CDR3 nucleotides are TGTGCCAGCAGTTACTCGGGTGTAGGGGCCCTCGGTACGCAGTATTTT.

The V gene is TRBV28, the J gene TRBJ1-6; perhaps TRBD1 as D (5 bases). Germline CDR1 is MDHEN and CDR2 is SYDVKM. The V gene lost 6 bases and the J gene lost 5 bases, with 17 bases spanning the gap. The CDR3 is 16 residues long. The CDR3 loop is CASRGVAGSNNSPLHF. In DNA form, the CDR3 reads TGTGCCAGCAGGGGGGTTGCGGGGTCCAATAATTCACCCCTCCACTTT.

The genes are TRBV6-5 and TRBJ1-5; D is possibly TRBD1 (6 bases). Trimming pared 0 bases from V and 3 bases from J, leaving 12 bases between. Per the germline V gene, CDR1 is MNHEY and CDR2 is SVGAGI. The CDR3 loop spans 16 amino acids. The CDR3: CASSYSTGDLNQPQHF. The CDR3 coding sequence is TGTGCCAGCAGTTACTCGACAGGCGACCTCAATCAGCCCCAGCATTTT.

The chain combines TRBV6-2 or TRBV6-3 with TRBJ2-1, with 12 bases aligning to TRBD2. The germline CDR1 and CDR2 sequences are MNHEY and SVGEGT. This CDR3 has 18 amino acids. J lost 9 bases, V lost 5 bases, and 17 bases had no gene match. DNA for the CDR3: TGTGCCAGCAGTACTCCAATGAGACTAGCGGGGGATGAGGGTGAGCAGTTCTTC. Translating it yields CASSTPMRLAGDEGEQFF.

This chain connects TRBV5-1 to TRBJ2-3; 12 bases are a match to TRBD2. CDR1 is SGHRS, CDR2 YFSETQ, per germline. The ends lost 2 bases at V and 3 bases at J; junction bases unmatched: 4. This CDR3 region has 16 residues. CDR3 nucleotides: TGCGCCAGCAGCTTACTAGCGGGGGGACGTACAGATACGCAGTATTTT. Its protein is CASSLLAGGRTDTQYF.

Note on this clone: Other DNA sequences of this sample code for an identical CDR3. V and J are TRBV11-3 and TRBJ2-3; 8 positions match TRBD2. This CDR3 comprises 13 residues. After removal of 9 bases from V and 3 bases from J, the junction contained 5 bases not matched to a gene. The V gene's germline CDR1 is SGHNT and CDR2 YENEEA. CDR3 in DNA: TGTGCCAGTGCGGGGGGCTCGACAGATACGCAGTATTTT. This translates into CASAGGSTDTQYF.

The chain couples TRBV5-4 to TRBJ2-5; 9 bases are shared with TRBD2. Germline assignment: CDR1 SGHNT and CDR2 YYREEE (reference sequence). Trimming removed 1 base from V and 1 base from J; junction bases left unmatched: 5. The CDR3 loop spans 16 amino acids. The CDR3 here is CASSLRAGGFQETQYF. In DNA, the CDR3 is TGTGCCAGCAGCTTGAGGGCGGGGGGGTTCCAAGAGACCCAGTACTTC.

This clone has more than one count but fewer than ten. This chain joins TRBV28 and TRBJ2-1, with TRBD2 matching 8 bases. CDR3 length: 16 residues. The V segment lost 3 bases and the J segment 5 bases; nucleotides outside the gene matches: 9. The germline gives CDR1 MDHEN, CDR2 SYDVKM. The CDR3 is CASSFPIAGIDNEQFF. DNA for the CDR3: TGTGCCAGCAGTTTCCCAATAGCGGGGATCGACAATGAGCAGTTCTTC. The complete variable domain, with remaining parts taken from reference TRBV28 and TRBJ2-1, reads DVKVTQSSRYLVKRTGEKVFLECVQDMDHENMFWYRQDPGLGLRLIYFSYDVKMKEKGDIPEGYSVSREKKERFSLILESASTNQTSMYLCASSFPIAGIDNEQFFGPGTRLTVL.